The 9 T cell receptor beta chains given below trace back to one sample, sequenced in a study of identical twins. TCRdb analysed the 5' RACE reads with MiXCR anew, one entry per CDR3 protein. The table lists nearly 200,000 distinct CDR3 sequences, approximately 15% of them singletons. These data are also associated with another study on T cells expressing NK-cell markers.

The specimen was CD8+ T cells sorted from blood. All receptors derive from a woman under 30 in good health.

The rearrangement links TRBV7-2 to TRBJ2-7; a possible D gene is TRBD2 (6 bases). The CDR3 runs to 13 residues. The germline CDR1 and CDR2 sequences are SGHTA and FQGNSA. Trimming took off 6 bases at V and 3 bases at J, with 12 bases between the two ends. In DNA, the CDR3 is TGTGCCAGCAGGCGGGACCCTATCTACGAGCAGTACTTC. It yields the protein CASRRDPIYEQYF.

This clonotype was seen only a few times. The CDR3 bases are TGTGCCAGCAGCTTAGAACTGAGTTCACCCCTCCACTTT. The encoded protein is CASSLELSSPLHF. The chain couples TRBV7-9 to TRBJ1-6; D unresolved. In germline, CDR1 is SEHNR, CDR2 FQNEAQ (reference sequence). Trimming pared 1 base from V and 9 bases from J, leaving 7 bases between. This CDR3 has 13 amino acids.

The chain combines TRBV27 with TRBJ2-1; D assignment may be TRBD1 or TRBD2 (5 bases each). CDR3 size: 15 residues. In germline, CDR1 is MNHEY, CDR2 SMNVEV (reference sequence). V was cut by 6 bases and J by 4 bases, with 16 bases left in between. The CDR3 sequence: CASRGPGTGYNEQFF. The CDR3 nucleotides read TGTGCCAGCAGAGGACCCGGGACGGGATACAATGAGCAGTTCTTC.

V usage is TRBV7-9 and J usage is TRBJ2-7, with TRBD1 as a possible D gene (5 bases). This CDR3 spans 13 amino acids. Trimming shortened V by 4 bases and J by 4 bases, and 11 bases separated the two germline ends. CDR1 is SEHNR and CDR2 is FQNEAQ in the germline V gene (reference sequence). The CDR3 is CASSSIQGYEQYF. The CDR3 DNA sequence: TGTGCCAGCAGCTCTATCCAGGGTTACGAGCAGTACTTC.

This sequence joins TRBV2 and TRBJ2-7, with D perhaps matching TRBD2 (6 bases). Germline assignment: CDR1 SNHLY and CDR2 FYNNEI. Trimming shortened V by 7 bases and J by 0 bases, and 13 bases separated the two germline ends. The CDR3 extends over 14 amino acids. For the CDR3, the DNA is TGTGCCAGCACCCCTAGGACTACCTCCTACGAGCAGTACTTC. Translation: CASTPRTTSYEQYF.

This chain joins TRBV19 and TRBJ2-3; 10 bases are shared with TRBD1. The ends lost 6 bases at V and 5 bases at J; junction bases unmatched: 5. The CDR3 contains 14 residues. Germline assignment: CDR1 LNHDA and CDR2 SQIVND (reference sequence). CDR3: CASRGTGEIDTQYF. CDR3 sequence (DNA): TGTGCCAGTAGAGGGACAGGGGAGATAGATACGCAGTATTTT.

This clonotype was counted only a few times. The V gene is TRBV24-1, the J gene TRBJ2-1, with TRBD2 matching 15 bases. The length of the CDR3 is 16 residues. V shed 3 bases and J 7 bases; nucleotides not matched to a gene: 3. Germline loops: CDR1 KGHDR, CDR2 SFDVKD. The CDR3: CATSDPGTSGRNEQFF. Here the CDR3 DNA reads TGTGCCACCAGTGATCCCGGGACTAGCGGGAGGAATGAGCAGTTCTTC.

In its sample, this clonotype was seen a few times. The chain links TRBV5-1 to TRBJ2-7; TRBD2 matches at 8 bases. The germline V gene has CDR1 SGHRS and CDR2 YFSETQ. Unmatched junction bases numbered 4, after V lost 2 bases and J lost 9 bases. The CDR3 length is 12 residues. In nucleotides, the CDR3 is TGCGCCAGCAGCTTAGGACTAGCCATGCAGTACTTC. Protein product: CASSLGLAMQYF.

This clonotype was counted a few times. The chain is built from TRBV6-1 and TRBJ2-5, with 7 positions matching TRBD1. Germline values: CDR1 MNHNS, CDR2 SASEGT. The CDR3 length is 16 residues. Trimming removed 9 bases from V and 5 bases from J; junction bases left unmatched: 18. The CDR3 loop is CASTDYPGQSHETQYF. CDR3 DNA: TGTGCCAGTACAGATTATCCGGGACAGTCCCACGAGACCCAGTACTTC.